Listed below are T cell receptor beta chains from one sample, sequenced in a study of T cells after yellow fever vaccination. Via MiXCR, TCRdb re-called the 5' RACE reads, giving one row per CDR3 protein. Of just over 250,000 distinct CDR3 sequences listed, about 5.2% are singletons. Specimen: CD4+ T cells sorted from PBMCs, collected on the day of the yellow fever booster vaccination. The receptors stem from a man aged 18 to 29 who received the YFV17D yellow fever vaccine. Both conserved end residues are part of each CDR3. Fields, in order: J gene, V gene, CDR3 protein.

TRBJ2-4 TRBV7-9 CASSLDTAVIQYF
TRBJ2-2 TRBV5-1 CASDKGERNTGELFF
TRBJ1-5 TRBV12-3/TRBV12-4 CASSPQGPQPQHF
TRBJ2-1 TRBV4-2 CASSDRGAYNEQFF
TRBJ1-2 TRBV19 CASSIGGTYGYTF
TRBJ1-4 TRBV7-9 CASSATGTALQKLFF
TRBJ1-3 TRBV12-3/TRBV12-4 CASTNSGNTIYF
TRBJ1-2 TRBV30 CAWNMWTYGYTF
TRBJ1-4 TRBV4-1 CASSHGWVGMEKLFF
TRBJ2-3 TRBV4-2 CASSHVPAGGSDTQYF
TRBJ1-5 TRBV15 CATSRQGQPRHF
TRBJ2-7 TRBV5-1 CASSLVWGPEYEQYF
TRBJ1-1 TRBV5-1 CASSPDAGQNTEAFF
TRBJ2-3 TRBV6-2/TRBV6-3 CASSKGFSTDTQYF
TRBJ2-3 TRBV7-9 CASSGGGGLRTDTQYF
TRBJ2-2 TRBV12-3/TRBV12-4 CASSFSEWATGELFF
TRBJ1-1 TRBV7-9 CASSHNKGPLGTEAFF
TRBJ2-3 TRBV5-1 CASSPRAALRTDTQYF
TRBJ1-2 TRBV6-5 CASSITGGSYGYTF
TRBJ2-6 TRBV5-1 CASTQTLSGANVLTF
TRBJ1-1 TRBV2 CASSTQPNTEAFF
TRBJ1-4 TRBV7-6 CASSPRGAPNEKLFF
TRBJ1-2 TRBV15 CATSRDGGYGYTF
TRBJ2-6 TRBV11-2 CASSLAGVHVLTF
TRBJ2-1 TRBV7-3 CASSLTGGPTDEQFF
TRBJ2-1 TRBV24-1 CATSSAGGGYNEQFF
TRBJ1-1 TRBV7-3 CASSSHGQNTEAFF
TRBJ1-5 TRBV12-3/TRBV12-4 CASSSENTNQPQHF
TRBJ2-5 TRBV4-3 CASSQDRAGTKGTVETQYF
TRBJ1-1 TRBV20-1 CSARGQDVNTEAFF
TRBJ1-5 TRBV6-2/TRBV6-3 CASSYRNRNQPQHF
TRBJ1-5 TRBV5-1 CASSGEPQHF
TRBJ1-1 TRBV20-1 CSARENTEAFF
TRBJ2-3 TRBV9 CASSVNSRGTDTQYF